This paragraph covers one T cell receptor beta chain sequence. This sample is part of a study of technical replicates of blood from a handful of donors. CDR3 length: 15 amino acids. Germline V gene lookup returns CDR1 LGHNA and CDR2 YNFKEQ. Trimming pared 2 bases from V and 1 base from J, leaving 11 bases between. Assay used: immunoSEQ multiplex PCR; TCRdb lists only in-frame clones, some missing. Here the sample spans about 98,000 clones, approximately 96% being singletons. Source material: T cells isolated from PBMCs. The source of this sequence is a human donor in good health. The gene calls are TRBV4-2 and TRBJ1-1; D remains unclear. CDR3 region: CASSQKTSGNTEAFF. The CDR3 DNA follows: TGTGCCAGCAGCCAAAAGACCTCAGGGAACACTGAAGCTTTCTTT.